Listed below are T cell receptor beta chains from one sample, sequenced in a study of blood T cell repertoires in COVID-19. Clones were read by immunoSEQ multiplex PCR, and TCRdb kept only the in-frame ones, dropping some. The table has roughly 140,000 clones, 84% seen once; the top ten hold 30% to 45%. Sample: peripheral blood. These receptors were taken from a human donor in a cohort sampled during active COVID-19. The CDR3 runs from the conserved cysteine through the conserved F or W. D genes are given only for firm matches. Size values are once, few and many counts, or a class for expanded clones, and some rows have none.

D gene,CDR3 length,V gene,clone size,J gene,CDR3 protein,CDR3 DNA
-,16,TRBV11-2,-,TRBJ2-1,CASSPPGSRAYNEQFF,TGTGCCAGCAGCCCCCCAGGGTCTAGGGCGTACAATGAGCAGTTCTTC
TRBD1,16,TRBV2,-,TRBJ1-4,CASSNRDREDSEKLFF,TGTGCCAGCAGTAATCGAGACAGGGAGGATAGTGAAAAACTGTTTTTT
TRBD1,20,TRBV6-6,-,TRBJ2-6,CASSPQDLDRGNRGANVLTF,TGTGCCAGCAGTCCTCAAGATCTGGACAGGGGAAATCGTGGGGCCAACGTCCTGACTTTC
-,14,TRBV6-2/TRBV6-3,-,TRBJ2-5,CASSSGGAWETQYF,TGTGCCAGCAGTTCTGGGGGGGCCTGGGAGACCCAGTACTTC
TRBD1,16,TRBV7-9,-,TRBJ1-1,CASSLAGGTGDTEAFF,TGTGCCAGCAGCTTAGCGGGGGGGACAGGTGACACTGAAGCTTTCTTT
-,12,TRBV4-1,-,TRBJ1-2,CASSHPLSGYTF,TGCGCCAGCAGCCACCCCCTAAGCGGCTACACCTTC
-,16,TRBV27,-,TRBJ1-2,CASSLSMVPRGYGYTF,TGTGCCAGCAGTTTATCGATGGTGCCCAGGGGCTATGGCTACACCTTC
-,15,TRBV7-2,-,TRBJ1-1,CASSLVSVMNTEAFF,TGTGCCAGCAGCTTAGTCTCAGTTATGAACACTGAAGCTTTCTTT
TRBD2,15,TRBV7-8,-,TRBJ2-1,CASSWTSGGADEQFF,TGTGCCAGCAGCTGGACTAGCGGGGGGGCTGATGAGCAGTTCTTC
TRBD1,13,TRBV23-1,few,TRBJ1-5,CASTWTGVQPQHF,TGCGCCAGCACCTGGACAGGGGTTCAGCCCCAGCATTTT
-,13,TRBV5-1,once,TRBJ1-2,CASSLQGDYGYTF,TGCGCCAGCAGCCTACAGGGTGACTATGGCTACACCTTC
TRBD1,15,TRBV12-5,few,TRBJ1-1,CASGLVLTGSTEAFF,TGTGCTAGTGGTTTGGTATTGACAGGGAGCACTGAAGCTTTCTTT
-,12,TRBV19,once,TRBJ2-7,CASSIDRFVQYF,TGTGCCAGTAGTATAGATCGGTTCGTGCAGTACTTC
TRBD1,11,TRBV2,-,TRBJ2-7,CASSGRGQQYF,TGTGCCAGCAGTGGCAGGGGGCAGCAGTACTTC
-,14,TRBV12-5,-,TRBJ1-5,CASLRDSSNQPQHF,TGTGCTAGCCTCCGGGACTCTAGCAATCAGCCCCAGCATTTT
-,13,TRBV3-1/TRBV3-2,-,TRBJ1-2,CASSQGEIYGYTF,TGTGCCAGCAGCCAGGGAGAAATCTATGGCTACACCTTC
TRBD1,13,TRBV14,-,TRBJ1-1,CASSQGRQTGGNF,TGTGCCAGCAGCCAAGGTAGACAAACAGGGGGAAATTTT
TRBD1,15,TRBV11-1,-,TRBJ1-4,CASSPRTGYDEKLFF,TGTGCCAGCAGCCCCCGGACAGGGTACGATGAAAAACTGTTTTTT
TRBD2,15,TRBV9,once,TRBJ2-1,CASSVGAGGRNEQFF,TGTGCCAGCAGCGTAGGAGCGGGGGGGCGTAATGAGCAGTTCTTC
-,13,TRBV3-1/TRBV3-2,-,TRBJ1-2,CASSQQGNYGYTF,TGTGCCAGCAGCCAACAGGGCAACTATGGCTACACCTTC
-,16,TRBV4-3,-,TRBJ1-3,CASSQQGPSSGNTIYF,TGCGCCAGCAGCCAACAGGGCCCCAGCTCTGGAAACACCATATATTTT
-,13,TRBV28,-,TRBJ2-7,CASRFTGLGEQYF,TGTGCCAGCAGGTTCACAGGGCTAGGCGAGCAGTACTTC
TRBD1,17,TRBV25-1,-,TRBJ1-3,CASSESPGGGWGNTIYF,TGTGCCAGCAGTGAATCCCCGGGAGGGGGCTGGGGAAACACCATATATTTT
TRBD1,13,TRBV28,-,TRBJ1-1,CASSLAGGTEAFF,TGTGCCAGCAGTTTAGCAGGGGGCACTGAAGCTTTCTTT
TRBD1,15,TRBV6-5,-,TRBJ1-1,CASSFPGQANTEAFF,TGTGCCAGCAGTTTCCCGGGACAGGCGAACACTGAAGCTTTCTTT
-,15,TRBV14,-,TRBJ1-6,CASSQRTGHNSPLHF,TGTGCCAGCAGCCAACGTACAGGGCATAATTCACCCCTCCACTTT
-,15,TRBV7-9,-,TRBJ1-1,CASSLGGAMNTEAFF,TGTGCCAGCAGCTTAGGAGGAGCAATGAACACTGAAGCTTTCTTT
TRBD2,15,TRBV2,few,TRBJ2-2,CASSRDYTNTGELFF,TGTGCCAGTTCACGGGACTATACGAACACCGGGGAGCTGTTTTTT
-,15,TRBV18,-,TRBJ2-1,CASSQDRHLYNEQFF,TGTGCCAGCTCTCAAGACAGGCATCTCTACAATGAGCAGTTCTTC
-,13,TRBV7-8,-,TRBJ2-7,CASSTRGTYEQYF,TGTGCCAGCAGCACGAGGGGGACCTACGAGCAGTACTTC
TRBD1,15,TRBV9,-,TRBJ2-7,CASSVEGQGAREQYF,TGTGCCAGCAGCGTAGAGGGGCAGGGGGCGCGCGAGCAGTACTTC
-,16,TRBV12-2,-,TRBJ1-2,CASRLDLGEPLDGYTF,TGTGCAAGTCGCTTAGACTTAGGAGAGCCGCTCGATGGCTACACCTTC
TRBD1,14,TRBV7-2,-,TRBJ2-7,CASSPRDRRYEQYF,TGTGCCAGCAGCCCCCGGGACAGGCGCTACGAGCAGTACTTC
TRBD1,16,TRBV11-3,-,TRBJ2-6,CASSLGRGPGANVLTF,TGTGCCAGCAGCTTAGGCAGGGGGCCCGGGGCCAACGTCCTGACTTTC
-,15,TRBV5-1,once,TRBJ1-2,CASSSAVNGDYGYTF,TGCGCCAGCAGCTCCGCGGTTAACGGGGACTATGGCTACACCTTC
-,16,TRBV10-1,-,TRBJ2-3,CASSRGTHSSTDTQYF,TGCGCCAGCAGTAGGGGGACCCATTCTAGCACAGATACGCAGTATTTT
-,16,TRBV5-4,-,TRBJ1-3,CASSPKAGWPGNTIYF,TGTGCCAGCAGCCCGAAAGCGGGGTGGCCTGGAAACACCATATATTTT
-,12,TRBV10-3,-,TRBJ2-2,CAISEGGRELFF,TGTGCCATCAGTGAGGGGGGCCGGGAGCTGTTTTTT
TRBD2,16,TRBV9,-,TRBJ2-1,CASSVVVGAGYNEQFF,TGTGCCAGCAGCGTAGTGGTCGGAGCGGGGTACAATGAGCAGTTCTTC
TRBD1,14,TRBV2,-,TRBJ1-2,CASSDQGGIYGYTF,TGTGCCAGCAGTGACCAGGGGGGAATATATGGCTACACCTTC
-,16,TRBV15,-,TRBJ1-1,CATSRGSGVTNTEAFF,TGTGCCACCAGCAGAGGATCGGGGGTTACGAACACTGAAGCTTTCTTT
-,15,TRBV27,-,TRBJ2-3,CASSLIGHSTDTQYF,TGTGCCAGCAGTTTAATTGGACACAGTACAGATACGCAGTATTTT